The 5 T cell receptor beta chains below come from one sample, sequenced in a study of blood T cell repertoires in COVID-19. Assay used: immunoSEQ multiplex PCR; TCRdb lists only in-frame clones, some missing. Of about 250,000 clones in the sample, 70% to 90% were seen once. The sequenced material came from peripheral blood. These receptors all come from a man between 18 and 35 years old with active or convalescent COVID-19.

The chain uses TRBV27 and TRBJ1-2, with a possible D match to TRBD1 (6 bases). Germline V lookup: CDR1 MNHEY, CDR2 SMNVEV (reference sequence). The CDR3 consists of 15 residues. The germline V and J ends were trimmed by 3 bases and 1 base, with 12 bases remaining between them. As DNA, the CDR3 is TGTGCCAGCAGTTTGGACAGTTTTTTTAACTATGGCTACACCTTC. It specifies CASSLDSFFNYGYTF.

The chain employs TRBV19 and TRBJ1-6; a weak D match, TRBD1 (6 bases). The germline V gene encodes CDR1 LNHDA and CDR2 SQIVND (reference sequence). V was clipped by 6 bases and J by 13 bases, with 16 bases between them. This CDR3 comprises 13 residues. CDR3 residues: CASRRDNLRPLHF. The CDR3 coding sequence is TGTGCCAGTAGGAGGGACAATCTTCGCCCCCTCCACTTT.

Here the CDR3 DNA reads TGTGCCAGCAGCCAAGATGGACTAGCGGGAGAGTTCTTC. As protein: CASSQDGLAGEFF. The chain uses TRBV4-2 and TRBJ2-1; TRBD2 aligns across 13 bases. CDR3 length: 13 residues. The V segment lost 0 bases and the J segment 14 bases; nucleotides outside the gene matches: 1. Germline-derived CDR1 and CDR2 are LGHNA and YNFKEQ.

This chain uses TRBV6-5 with TRBJ1-2; 9 bases map to TRBD1. Germline V lookup: CDR1 MNHEY, CDR2 SVGAGI. V was pared by 2 bases and J by 2 bases, with 6 bases of the junction left unmatched. The CDR3 is made up of 16 amino acids. CDR3 in DNA: TGTGCCAGCAGTTACGGGTACAGGGGGCTGAACTATGGCTACACCTTC. Encoded protein: CASSYGYRGLNYGYTF.

CDR3 loop: CASTDVSGGVGEQYF. The CDR3 DNA sequence: TGTGCCAGCACCGACGTCTCGGGAGGCGTTGGTGAGCAGTACTTC. This chain joins TRBV27 and TRBJ2-7, with TRBD2 matching 7 bases. In germline, CDR1 is MNHEY, CDR2 SMNVEV (reference sequence). The V and J ends lost 7 bases and 7 bases, in that order; junction bases with no gene match: 16. The CDR3 is 15 residues long.